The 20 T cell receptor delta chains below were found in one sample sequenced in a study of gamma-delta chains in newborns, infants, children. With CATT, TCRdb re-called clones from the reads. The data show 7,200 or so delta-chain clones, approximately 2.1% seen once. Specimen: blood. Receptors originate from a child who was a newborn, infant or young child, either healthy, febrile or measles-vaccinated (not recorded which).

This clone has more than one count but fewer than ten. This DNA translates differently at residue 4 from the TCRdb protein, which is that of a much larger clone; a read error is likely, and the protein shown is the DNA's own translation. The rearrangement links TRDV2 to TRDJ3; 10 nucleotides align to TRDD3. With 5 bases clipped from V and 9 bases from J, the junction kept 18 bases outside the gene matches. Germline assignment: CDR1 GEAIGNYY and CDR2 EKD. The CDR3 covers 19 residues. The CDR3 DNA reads TGTGCCTGTGGCCCGATTGTACTGGGGGATCCTGGTTTCACCCGACAGATGTTTTTC. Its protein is CACGPIVLGDPGFTRQMFF.

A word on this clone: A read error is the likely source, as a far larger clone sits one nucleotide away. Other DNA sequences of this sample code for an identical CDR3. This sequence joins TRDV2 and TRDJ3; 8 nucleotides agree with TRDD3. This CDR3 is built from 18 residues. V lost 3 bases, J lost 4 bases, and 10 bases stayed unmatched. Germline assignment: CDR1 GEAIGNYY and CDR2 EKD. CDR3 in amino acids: CACDATGGSSWDTRQMFF. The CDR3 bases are TGTGCCTGTGACGCTACTGGGGGCTCCTCTTGGGACACCCGACAGATGTTTTTC.

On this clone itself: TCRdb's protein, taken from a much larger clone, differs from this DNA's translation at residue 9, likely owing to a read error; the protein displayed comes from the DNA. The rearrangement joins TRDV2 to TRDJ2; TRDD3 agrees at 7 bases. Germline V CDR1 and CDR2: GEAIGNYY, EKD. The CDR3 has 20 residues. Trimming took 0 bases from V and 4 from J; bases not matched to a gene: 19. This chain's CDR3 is CACDTVLGYTPLRATAQLFF. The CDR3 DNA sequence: TGTGCCTGTGACACCGTACTGGGGTATACGCCATTAAGGGCGACAGCACAACTCTTCTTT.

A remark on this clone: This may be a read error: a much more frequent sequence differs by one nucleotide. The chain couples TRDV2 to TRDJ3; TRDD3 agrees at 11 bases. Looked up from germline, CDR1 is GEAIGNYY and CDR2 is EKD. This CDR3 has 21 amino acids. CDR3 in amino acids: CARDTVLGDTSSSWDTRQMFF. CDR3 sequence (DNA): TGTGCCCGTGACACCGTGCTGGGGGATACCTCCAGCTCCTGGGACACCCGACAGATGTTTTTC.

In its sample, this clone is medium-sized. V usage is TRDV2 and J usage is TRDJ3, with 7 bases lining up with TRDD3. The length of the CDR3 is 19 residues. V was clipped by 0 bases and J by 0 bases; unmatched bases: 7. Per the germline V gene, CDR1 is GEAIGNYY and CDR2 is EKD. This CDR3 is CACDTVWGPSSWDTRQMFF. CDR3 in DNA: TGTGCCTGTGACACCGTCTGGGGGCCTAGCTCCTGGGACACCCGACAGATGTTTTTC.

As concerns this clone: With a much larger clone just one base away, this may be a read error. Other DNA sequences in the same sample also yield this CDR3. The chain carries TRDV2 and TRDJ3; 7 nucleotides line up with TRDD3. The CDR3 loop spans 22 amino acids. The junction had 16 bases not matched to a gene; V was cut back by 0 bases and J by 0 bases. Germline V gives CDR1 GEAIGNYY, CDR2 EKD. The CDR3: CACDTAAYWGILGSWDTRQMFF. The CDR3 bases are TGTGCCTGTGACACCGCGGCCTACTGGGGAATACTGGGCTCCTGGGACACCCGACAGATGTTTTTC.

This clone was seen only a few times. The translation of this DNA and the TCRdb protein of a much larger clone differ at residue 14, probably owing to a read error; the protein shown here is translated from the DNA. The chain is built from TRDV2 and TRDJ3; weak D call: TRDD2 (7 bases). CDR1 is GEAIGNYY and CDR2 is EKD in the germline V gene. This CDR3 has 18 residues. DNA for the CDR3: TGTGCCTGTGACAAGACGGGGGGACCTTCCTGGGACACCCAACAGATGTTTTTC. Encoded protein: CACDKTGGPSWDTQQMFF.

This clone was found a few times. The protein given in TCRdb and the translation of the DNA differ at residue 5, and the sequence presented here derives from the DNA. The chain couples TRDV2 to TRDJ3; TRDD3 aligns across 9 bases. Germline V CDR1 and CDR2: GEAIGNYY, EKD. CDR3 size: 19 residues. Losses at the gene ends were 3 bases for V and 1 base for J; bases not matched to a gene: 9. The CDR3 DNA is TGTGCCTGTGACTCAGCTCGGGGATACGTGTCCTGGGACACCCGACAGATGTTTTTC. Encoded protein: CACDSARGYVSWDTRQMFF.

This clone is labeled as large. The CDR3 sequence: CACDYWGSSWDTRQMFF. The CDR3 bases are TGTGCCTGTGACTACTGGGGGAGCTCCTGGGACACCCGACAGATGTTTTTC. The rearrangement uses TRDV2 and TRDJ3; TRDD3 matches 9 bases. Germline V gene data show CDR1 as GEAIGNYY and CDR2 as EKD. With 3 bases clipped from V and 0 bases from J, the junction kept 2 bases outside the gene matches. The CDR3 has 17 amino acids.

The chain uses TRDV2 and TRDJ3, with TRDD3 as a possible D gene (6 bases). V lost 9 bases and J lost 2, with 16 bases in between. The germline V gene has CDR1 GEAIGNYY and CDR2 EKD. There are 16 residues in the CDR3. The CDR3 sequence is CARTGRYPWDTRQMFF. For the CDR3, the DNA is TGTGCCCGTACTGGGAGATACCCCTGGGACACCCGACAGATGTTTTTC.

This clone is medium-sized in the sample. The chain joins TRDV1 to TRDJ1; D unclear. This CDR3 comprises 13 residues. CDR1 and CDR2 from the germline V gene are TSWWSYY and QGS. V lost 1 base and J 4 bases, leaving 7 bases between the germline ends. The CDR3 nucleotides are TGTGCTCTTGGGGAACCCTCGCTCGATAAACTCATCTTT. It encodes CALGEPSLDKLIF.

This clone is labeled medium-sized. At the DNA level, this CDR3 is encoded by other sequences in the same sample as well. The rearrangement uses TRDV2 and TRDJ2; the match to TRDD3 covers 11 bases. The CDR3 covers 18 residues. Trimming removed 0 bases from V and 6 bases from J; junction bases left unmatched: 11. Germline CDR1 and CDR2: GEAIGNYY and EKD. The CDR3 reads CACDTVGDTQDRPAQLFF. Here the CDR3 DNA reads TGTGCCTGTGACACCGTGGGGGATACGCAAGACAGGCCAGCACAACTCTTCTTT.

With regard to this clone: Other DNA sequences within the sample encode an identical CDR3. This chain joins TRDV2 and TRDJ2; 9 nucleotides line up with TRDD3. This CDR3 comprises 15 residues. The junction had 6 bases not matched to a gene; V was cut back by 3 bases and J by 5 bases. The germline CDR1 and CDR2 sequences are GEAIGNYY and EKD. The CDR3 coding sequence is TGTGCCTGTGACCCATTGCTGGGGGATACAGCACAACTCTTCTTT. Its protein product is CACDPLLGDTAQLFF.

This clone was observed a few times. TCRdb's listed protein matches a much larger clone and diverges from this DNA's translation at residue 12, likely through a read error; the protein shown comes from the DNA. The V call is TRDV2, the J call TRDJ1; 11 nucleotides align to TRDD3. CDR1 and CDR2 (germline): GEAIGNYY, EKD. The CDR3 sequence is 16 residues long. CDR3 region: CACDILGDKNTNKLIF. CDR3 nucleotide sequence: TGTGCCTGTGACATACTGGGGGATAAGAACACCAATAAACTCATCTTT.

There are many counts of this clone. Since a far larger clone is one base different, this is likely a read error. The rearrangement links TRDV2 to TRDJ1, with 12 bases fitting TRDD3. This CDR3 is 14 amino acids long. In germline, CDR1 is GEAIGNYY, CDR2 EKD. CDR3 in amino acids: CACDILGDTDKLTF. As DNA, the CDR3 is TGTGCCTGTGACATACTGGGGGATACCGATAAACTCACCTTT.

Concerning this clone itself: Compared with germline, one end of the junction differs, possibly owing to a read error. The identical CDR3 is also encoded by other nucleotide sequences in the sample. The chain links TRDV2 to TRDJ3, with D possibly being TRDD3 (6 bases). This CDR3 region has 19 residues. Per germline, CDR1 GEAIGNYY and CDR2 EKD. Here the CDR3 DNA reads TGTGCCTGTGACACAGCGTACTGGGCCAGCTCCTGGGACACCCGACAGATATTTTTC. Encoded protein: CACDTAYWASSWDTRQIFF.

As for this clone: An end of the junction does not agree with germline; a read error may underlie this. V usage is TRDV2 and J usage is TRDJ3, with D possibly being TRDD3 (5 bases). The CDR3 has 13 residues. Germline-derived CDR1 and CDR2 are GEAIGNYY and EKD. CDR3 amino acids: CAGDTRDARQMFF. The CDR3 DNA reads TGTGCCGGCGATACCCGGGACGCCCGACAGATGTTTTTC.

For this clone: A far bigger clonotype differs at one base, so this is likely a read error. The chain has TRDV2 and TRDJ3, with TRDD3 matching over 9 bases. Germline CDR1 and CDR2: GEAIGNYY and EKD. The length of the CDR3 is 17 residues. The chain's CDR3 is CACEYWGSSLDTRQMFF. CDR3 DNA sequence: TGTGCCTGTGAGTACTGGGGGAGCTCCTTGGACACCCGACAGATGTTTTTC.

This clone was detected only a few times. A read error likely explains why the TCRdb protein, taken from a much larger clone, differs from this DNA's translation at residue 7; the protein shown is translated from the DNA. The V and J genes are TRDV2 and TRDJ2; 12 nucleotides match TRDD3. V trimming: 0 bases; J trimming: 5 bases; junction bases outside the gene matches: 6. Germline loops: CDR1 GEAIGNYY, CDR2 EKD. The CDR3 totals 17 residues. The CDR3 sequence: CACDTVAGGYATAQLFF. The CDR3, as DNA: TGTGCCTGTGACACCGTGGCTGGGGGATACGCAACAGCACAACTCTTCTTT.

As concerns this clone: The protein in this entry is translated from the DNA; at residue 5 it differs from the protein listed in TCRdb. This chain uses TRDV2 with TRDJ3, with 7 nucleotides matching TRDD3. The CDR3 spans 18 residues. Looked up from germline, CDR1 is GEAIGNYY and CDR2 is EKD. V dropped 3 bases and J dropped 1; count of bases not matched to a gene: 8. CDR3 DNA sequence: TGTGCCTGTGACGCTGGGGATAGCAGGTCCTGGGACACCCGACAGATGTTTTTC. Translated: CACDAGDSRSWDTRQMFF.